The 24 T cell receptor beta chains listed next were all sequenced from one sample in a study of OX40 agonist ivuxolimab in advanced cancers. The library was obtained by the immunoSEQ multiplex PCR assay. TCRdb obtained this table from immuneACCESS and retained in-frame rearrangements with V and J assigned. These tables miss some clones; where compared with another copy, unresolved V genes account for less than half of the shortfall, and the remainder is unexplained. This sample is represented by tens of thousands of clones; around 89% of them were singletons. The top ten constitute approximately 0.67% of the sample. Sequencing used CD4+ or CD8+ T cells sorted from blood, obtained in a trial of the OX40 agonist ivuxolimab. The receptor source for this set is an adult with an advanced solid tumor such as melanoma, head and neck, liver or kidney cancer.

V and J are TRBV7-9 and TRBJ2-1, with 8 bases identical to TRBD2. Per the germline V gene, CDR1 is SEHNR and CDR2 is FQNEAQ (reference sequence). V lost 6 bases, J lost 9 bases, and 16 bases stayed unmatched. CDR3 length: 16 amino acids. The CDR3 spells CASSPPRAGGSGEQFF. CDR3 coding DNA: TGTGCCAGCAGTCCGCCCAGGGCGGGAGGCTCGGGTGAGCAGTTCTTC.

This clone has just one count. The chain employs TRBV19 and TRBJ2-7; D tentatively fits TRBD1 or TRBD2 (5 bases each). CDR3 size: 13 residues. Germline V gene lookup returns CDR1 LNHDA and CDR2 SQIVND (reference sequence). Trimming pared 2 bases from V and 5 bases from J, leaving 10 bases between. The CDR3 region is CASSIRGTHEQYF. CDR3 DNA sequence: TGTGCCAGTAGTATACGAGGGACCCACGAGCAGTACTTC. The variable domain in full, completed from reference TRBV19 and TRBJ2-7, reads DGGITQSPKYLFRKEGQNVTLSCEQNLNHDAMYWYRQDPGQGLRLIYYSQIVNDFQKGDIAEGYSVSREKKESFPLTVTSAQKNPTAFYLCASSIRGTHEQYFGPGTRLTVT.

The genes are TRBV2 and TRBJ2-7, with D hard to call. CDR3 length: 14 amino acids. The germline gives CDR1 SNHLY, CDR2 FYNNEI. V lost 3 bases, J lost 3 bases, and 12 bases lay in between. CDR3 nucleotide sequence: TGTGCCAGCAGTGACCCCCGGCAAAGCTACGAGCAGTACTTC. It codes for CASSDPRQSYEQYF. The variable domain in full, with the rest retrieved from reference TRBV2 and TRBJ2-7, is EPEVTQTPSHQVTQMGQEVILRCVPISNHLYFYWYRQILGQKVEFLVSFYNNEISEKSEIFDDQFSVERPDGSNFTLKIRSTKLEDSAMYFCASSDPRQSYEQYFGPGTRLTVT.

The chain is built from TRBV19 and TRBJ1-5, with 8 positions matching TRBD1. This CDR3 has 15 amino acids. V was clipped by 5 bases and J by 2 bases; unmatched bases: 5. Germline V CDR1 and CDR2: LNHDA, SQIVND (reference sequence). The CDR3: CASSVDRGGNQPQHF. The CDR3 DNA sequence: TGTGCCAGTAGTGTCGACAGGGGTGGCAATCAGCCCCAGCATTTT. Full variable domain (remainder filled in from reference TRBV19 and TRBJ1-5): DGGITQSPKYLFRKEGQNVTLSCEQNLNHDAMYWYRQDPGQGLRLIYYSQIVNDFQKGDIAEGYSVSREKKESFPLTVTSAQKNPTAFYLCASSVDRGGNQPQHFGDGTRLSIL.

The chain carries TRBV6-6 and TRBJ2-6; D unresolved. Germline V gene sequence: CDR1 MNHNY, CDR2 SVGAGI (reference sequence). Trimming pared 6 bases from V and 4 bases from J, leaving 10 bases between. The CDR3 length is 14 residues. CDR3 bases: TGTGCCAGCAGCTCATCCCCGGGGGCCAACGTCCTGACTTTC. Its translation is CASSSSPGANVLTF.

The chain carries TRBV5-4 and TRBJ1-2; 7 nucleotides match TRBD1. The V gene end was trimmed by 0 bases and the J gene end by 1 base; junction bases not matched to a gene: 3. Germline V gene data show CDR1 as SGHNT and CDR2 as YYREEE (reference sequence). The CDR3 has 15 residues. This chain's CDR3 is CASSLVSGGNYGYTF. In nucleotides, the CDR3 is TGTGCCAGCAGCTTGGTGTCAGGGGGTAACTATGGCTACACCTTC.

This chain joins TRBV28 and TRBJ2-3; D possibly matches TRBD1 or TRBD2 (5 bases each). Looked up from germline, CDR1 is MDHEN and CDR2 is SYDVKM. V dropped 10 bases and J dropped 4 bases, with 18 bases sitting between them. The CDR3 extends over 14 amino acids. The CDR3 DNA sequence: TGTGCCATTCACCCGGGATGGGGCGCAGATACGCAGTATTTT. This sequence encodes CAIHPGWGADTQYF.

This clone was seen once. The CDR3 sequence: CASSPRVAGVPNPNEKLFF. The CDR3 nucleotides are TGTGCCAGCTCACCCAGGGTGGCGGGTGTACCAAACCCAAATGAAAAACTGTTTTTT. The chain is built from TRBV18 and TRBJ1-4, with a tentative D call TRBD1 (5 bases). CDR3 length: 19 amino acids. Germline CDR1 and CDR2: KGHSH and LQKENI. Trimming stripped 3 bases from V and 5 bases from J, with 25 bases between. The full variable domain, rest sourced from reference TRBV18 and TRBJ1-4, is NAGVMQNPRHLVRRRGQEARLRCSPMKGHSHVYWYRQLPEEGLKFMVYLQKENIIDESGMPKERFSAEFPKEGPSILRIQQVVRGDSAAYFCASSPRVAGVPNPNEKLFFGSGTQLSVL.

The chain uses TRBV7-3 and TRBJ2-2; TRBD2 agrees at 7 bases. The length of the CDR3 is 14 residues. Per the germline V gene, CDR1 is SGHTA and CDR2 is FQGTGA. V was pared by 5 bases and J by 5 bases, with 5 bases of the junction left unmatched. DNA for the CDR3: TGTGCCAGCAGCCCGGGACTAAGAACCGGGGAGCTGTTTTTT. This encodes CASSPGLRTGELFF. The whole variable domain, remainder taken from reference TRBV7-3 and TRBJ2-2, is GAGVSQTPSNKVTEKGKYVELRCDPISGHTALYWYRQSLGQGPEFLIYFQGTGAADDSGLPNDRFFAVRPEGSVSTLKIQRTERGDSAVYLCASSPGLRTGELFFGEGSRLTVL.

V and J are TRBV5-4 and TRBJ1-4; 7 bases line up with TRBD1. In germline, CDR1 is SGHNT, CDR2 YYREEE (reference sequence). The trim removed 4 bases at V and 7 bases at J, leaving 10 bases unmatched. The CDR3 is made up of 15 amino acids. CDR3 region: CASSPNDRASEKLFF. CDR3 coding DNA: TGTGCCAGCAGCCCCAATGACAGGGCCTCTGAAAAACTGTTTTTT.

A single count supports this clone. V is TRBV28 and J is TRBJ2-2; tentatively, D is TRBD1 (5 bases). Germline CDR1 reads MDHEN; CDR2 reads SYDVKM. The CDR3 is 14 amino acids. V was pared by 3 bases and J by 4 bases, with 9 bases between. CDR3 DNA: TGTGCCAGCAGTTTTCAAACAGGCACCGGGGAGCTGTTTTTT. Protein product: CASSFQTGTGELFF.

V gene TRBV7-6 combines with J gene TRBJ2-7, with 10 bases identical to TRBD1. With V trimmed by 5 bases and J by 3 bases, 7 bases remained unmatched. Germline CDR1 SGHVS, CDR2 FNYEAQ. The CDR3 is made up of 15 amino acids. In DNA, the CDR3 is TGTGCCAGCAGCCTCCGGGACAGGGGTAACTACGAGCAGTACTTC. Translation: CASSLRDRGNYEQYF. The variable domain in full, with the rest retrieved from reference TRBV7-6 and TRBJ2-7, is GAGVSQSPRYKVTKRGQDVALRCDPISGHVSLYWYRQALGQGPEFLTYFNYEAQQDKSGLPNDRFSAERPEGSISTLTIQRTEQRDSAMYRCASSLRDRGNYEQYFGPGTRLTVT.

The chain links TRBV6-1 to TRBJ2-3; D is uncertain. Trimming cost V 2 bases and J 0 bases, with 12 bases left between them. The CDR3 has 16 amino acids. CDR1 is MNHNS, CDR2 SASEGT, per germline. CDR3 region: CASSEQSESSTDTQYF. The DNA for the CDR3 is TGTGCCAGCAGTGAACAGTCCGAATCTAGCACAGATACGCAGTATTTT.

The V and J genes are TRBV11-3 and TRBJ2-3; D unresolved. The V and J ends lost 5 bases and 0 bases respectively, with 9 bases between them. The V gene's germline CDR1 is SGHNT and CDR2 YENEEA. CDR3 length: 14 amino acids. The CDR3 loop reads CASSPDGSTDTQYF. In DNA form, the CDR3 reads TGTGCCAGCAGCCCCGACGGTAGCACAGATACGCAGTATTTT.

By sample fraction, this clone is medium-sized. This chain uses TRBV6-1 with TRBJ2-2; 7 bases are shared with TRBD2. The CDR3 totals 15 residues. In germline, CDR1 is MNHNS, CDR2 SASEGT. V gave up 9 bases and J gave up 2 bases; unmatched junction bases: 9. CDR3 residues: CASCLAETNTGELFF. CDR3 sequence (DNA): TGTGCCAGTTGTCTAGCGGAGACAAACACCGGGGAGCTGTTTTTT.

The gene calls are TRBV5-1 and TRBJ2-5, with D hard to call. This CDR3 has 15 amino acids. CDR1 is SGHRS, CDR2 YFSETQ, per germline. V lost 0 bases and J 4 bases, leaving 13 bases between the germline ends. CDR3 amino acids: CASSLAGIKGETQYF. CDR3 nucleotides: TGCGCCAGCAGCTTGGCCGGTATCAAGGGAGAGACCCAGTACTTC. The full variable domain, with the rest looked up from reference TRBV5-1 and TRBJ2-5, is KAGVTQTPRYLIKTRGQQVTLSCSPISGHRSVSWYQQTPGQGLQFLFEYFSETQRNKGNFPGRFSGRQFSNSRSEMNVSTLELGDSALYLCASSLAGIKGETQYFGPGTRLLVL.

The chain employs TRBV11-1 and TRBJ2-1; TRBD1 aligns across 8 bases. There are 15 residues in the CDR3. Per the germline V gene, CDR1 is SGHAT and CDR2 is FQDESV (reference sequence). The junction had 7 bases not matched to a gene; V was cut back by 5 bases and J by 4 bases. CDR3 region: CASSRQGRRYNEQFF. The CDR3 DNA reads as TGTGCCAGCAGCCGACAGGGGAGGCGGTACAATGAGCAGTTCTTC.

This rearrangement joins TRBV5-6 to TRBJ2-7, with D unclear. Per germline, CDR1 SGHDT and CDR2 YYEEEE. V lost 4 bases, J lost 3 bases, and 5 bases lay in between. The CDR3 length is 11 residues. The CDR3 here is CASSRYYEQYF. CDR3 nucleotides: TGTGCCAGCAGCCGATACTACGAGCAGTACTTC.

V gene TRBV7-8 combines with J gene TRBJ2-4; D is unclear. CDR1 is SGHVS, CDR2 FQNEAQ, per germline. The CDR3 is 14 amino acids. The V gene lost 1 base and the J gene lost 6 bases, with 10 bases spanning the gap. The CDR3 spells CASSLGTPGNIQYF. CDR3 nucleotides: TGTGCCAGCAGCTTAGGCACGCCGGGAAACATTCAGTACTTC.

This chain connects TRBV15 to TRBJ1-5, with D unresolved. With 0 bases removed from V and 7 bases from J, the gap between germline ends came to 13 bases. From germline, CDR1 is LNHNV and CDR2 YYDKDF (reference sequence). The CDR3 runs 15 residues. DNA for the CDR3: TGTGCCACCAGCAGAGATACGGGGAGAAACCAGCCCCAGCATTTT. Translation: CATSRDTGRNQPQHF. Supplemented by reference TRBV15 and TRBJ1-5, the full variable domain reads DAMVIQNPRYQVTQFGKPVTLSCSQTLNHNVMYWYQQKSSQAPKLLFHYYDKDFNNEADTPDNFQSRRPNTSFCFLDIRSPGLGDTAMYLCATSRDTGRNQPQHFGDGTRLSIL.

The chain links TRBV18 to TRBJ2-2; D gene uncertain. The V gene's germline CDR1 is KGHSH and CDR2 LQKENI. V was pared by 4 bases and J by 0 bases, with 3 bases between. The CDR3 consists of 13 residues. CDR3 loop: CASSRTNTGELFF. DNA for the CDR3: TGTGCCAGCTCACGGACGAACACCGGGGAGCTGTTTTTT. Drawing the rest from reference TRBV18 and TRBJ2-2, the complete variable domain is NAGVMQNPRHLVRRRGQEARLRCSPMKGHSHVYWYRQLPEEGLKFMVYLQKENIIDESGMPKERFSAEFPKEGPSILRIQQVVRGDSAAYFCASSRTNTGELFFGEGSRLTVL.

CDR3 region: CASSPAWGRSYEQYF. The CDR3 region has the DNA TGTGCCAGCAGTCCCGCTTGGGGCAGAAGCTACGAGCAGTACTTC. The V gene is TRBV7-9, the J gene TRBJ2-7; tentative D call: TRBD1 (5 bases). The CDR3 runs to 15 residues. Germline V lookup: CDR1 SEHNR, CDR2 FQNEAQ (reference sequence). Trimming pared 6 bases from V and 3 bases from J, leaving 18 bases between.

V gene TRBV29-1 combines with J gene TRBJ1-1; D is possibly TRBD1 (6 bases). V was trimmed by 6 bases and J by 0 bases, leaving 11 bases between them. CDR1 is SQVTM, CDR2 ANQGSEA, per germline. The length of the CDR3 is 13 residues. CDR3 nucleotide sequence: TGCAGCGTGTACAGGGTCATGAACACTGAAGCTTTCTTT. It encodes CSVYRVMNTEAFF. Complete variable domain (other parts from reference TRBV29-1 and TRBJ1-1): SAVISQKPSRDICQRGTSLTIQCQVDSQVTMMFWYRQQPGQSLTLIATANQGSEATYESGFVIDKFPISRPNLTFSTLTVSNMSPEDSSIYLCSVYRVMNTEAFFGQGTRLTVV.

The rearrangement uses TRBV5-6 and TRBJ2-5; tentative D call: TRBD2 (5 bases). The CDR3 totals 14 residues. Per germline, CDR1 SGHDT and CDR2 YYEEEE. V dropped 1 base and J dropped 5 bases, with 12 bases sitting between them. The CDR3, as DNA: TGTGCCAGCAGCTTGTGGGGAGAGTGGGAGACCCAGTACTTC. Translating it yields CASSLWGEWETQYF. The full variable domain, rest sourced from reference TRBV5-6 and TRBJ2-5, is DAGVTQSPTHLIKTRGQQVTLRCSPKSGHDTVSWYQQALGQGPQFIFQYYEEEERQRGNFPDRFSGHQFPNYSSELNVNALLLGDSALYLCASSLWGEWETQYFGPGTRLLVL.